The clone carrying this TCR beta chain appeared a few times. The antigen is not known. This sample was included in a study of beta chain features in type 1 diabetes. The germline CDR1 and CDR2 sequences are LNHDA and SQIVND (reference sequence). Deletions cut 3 bases from V and 4 bases from J, with 16 bases between. The CDR3 has 15 amino acids. Since all of the isolated RNA was reverse transcribed, expressed TCRB transcripts were what got sequenced. This table comes from immunoSEQ multiplex PCR, and its TCRdb copy is limited to in-frame clones, with some not included. The sample contains 350,000 to 450,000 clones, about 14% of which appear only once. General study points: Resolution of whether HLA type affects TCRB rearrangement was not achieved here.

The source of this sequence is a man in his thirties or forties in good health. The V call is TRBV19, the J call TRBJ2-7; TRBD2 is a possible D gene (6 bases). Material for sequencing was naive CD4+ T cells from blood. CDR3: CASSIRGGIEYEQYF. DNA of the CDR3: TGTGCCAGTAGTATTAGGGGAGGAATCGAGTACGAGCAGTACTTC.